This is a list of T cell receptor beta chains from one sample in a study of blood T cells in healthy people across ages. One entry per CDR3 protein, called by TCRdb with MiXCR from the 5' RACE reads. The data show some 730,000 distinct CDR3 sequences, 20% to 25% seen once. The sequencing input was blood. These receptors were taken from an older man in good health. CDR3s include the opening cysteine and the closing phenylalanine or tryptophan. A D gene is named only where the DNA matches it firmly. The size of a clone is reported for some rows only, either as once, few or many, or as a class for expanded clones.

clone_size: few
d_call: TRBD1
j_call: TRBJ1-1
v_call: TRBV7-9
cdr3_nt: TGTGCCAGCAGCCCCTGGACAGGATCGACGGGGAACACTGAAGCTTTCTTT
cdr3_aa: CASSPWTGSTGNTEAFF

clone_size: few
d_call: NA
j_call: TRBJ1-1
v_call: TRBV20-1
cdr3_nt: TGCAGTGCAGACATTAGTCAGCCTGAAGCTTTCTTT
cdr3_aa: CSADISQPEAFF

clone_size: NA
d_call: NA
j_call: TRBJ2-3
v_call: TRBV4-1
cdr3_nt: TGCGCCAGCAGCCAAGATCAGGGCGGAGCTATGACAGATACGCAGTATTTT
cdr3_aa: CASSQDQGGAMTDTQYF

clone_size: NA
d_call: TRBD2
j_call: TRBJ2-3
v_call: TRBV7-2
cdr3_nt: TGTGCCAGCAGCTTTCAACTAGCGGGAGGTCGGGATACGCAGTATTTT
cdr3_aa: CASSFQLAGGRDTQYF

clone_size: few
d_call: NA
j_call: TRBJ2-3
v_call: TRBV20-1
cdr3_nt: TGCAGTGTGGGGACAACCTACACAGATACGCAGTATTTT
cdr3_aa: CSVGTTYTDTQYF

clone_size: few
d_call: NA
j_call: TRBJ2-7
v_call: TRBV20-1
cdr3_nt: TGCAGTGCTGGCAGCCGGCGGCAGAACTACGAGCAGTACTTC
cdr3_aa: CSAGSRRQNYEQYF

clone_size: NA
d_call: TRBD1
j_call: TRBJ2-1
v_call: TRBV12-3/TRBV12-4
cdr3_nt: TGTGCCAGCACCTTGGGACAGGGCCGCAGAAACGAGCAGTTCTTC
cdr3_aa: CASTLGQGRRNEQFF

clone_size: few
d_call: NA
j_call: TRBJ1-1
v_call: TRBV7-3
cdr3_nt: TGTGCCAGCAGCTTAACCTCGAACAAAGACACTGAAGCTTTCTTT
cdr3_aa: CASSLTSNKDTEAFF

clone_size: few
d_call: NA
j_call: TRBJ1-5
v_call: TRBV18
cdr3_nt: TGTGCCAGCTCACCAGATGGGGGGGCATCAAATCAGCCCCAGCATTTT
cdr3_aa: CASSPDGGASNQPQHF

clone_size: NA
d_call: NA
j_call: TRBJ2-4
v_call: TRBV14
cdr3_nt: TGTGCCAGCAGCCAAGAAGGGCCGAAAAACATTCAGTACTTC
cdr3_aa: CASSQEGPKNIQYF

clone_size: few
d_call: TRBD2
j_call: TRBJ2-3
v_call: TRBV7-8
cdr3_nt: TGTGCCAGCAAAATAGGGGCTAGCGGGGCCTCCACAGATACGCAGTATTTT
cdr3_aa: CASKIGASGASTDTQYF

clone_size: NA
d_call: NA
j_call: TRBJ1-5
v_call: TRBV20-1
cdr3_nt: TGCAGTGCTAGAGAGACCTGGAATCAGCCCCAGCATTTT
cdr3_aa: CSARETWNQPQHF

clone_size: NA
d_call: NA
j_call: TRBJ2-7
v_call: TRBV6-1
cdr3_nt: TGTGCCAGCAGTGAAGGAGGGGTTATCTACGAGCAGTACTTC
cdr3_aa: CASSEGGVIYEQYF

clone_size: NA
d_call: TRBD1
j_call: TRBJ1-1
v_call: TRBV5-1
cdr3_nt: TGCGCCAGCAGCTTGGGGGCCGGGACAGGGAACACTGAAGCTTTCTTT
cdr3_aa: CASSLGAGTGNTEAFF

clone_size: few
d_call: TRBD2
j_call: TRBJ2-3
v_call: TRBV20-1
cdr3_nt: TGCGGTGCTTCTAGCGGGAGGGCGGAAGATACGCAGTATTTT
cdr3_aa: CGASSGRAEDTQYF

clone_size: few
d_call: TRBD2
j_call: TRBJ2-1
v_call: TRBV6-5
cdr3_nt: TGTGCCAGCAGTTACGGGGGGACTAGGAGTAGTGAGCAGTTCTTC
cdr3_aa: CASSYGGTRSSEQFF

clone_size: NA
d_call: TRBD1
j_call: TRBJ1-2
v_call: TRBV6-2/TRBV6-3
cdr3_nt: TGTGCCAGCAGTCAAACCGGGACAGGGATTGGCTATGGCTACACCTTC
cdr3_aa: CASSQTGTGIGYGYTF

clone_size: NA
d_call: NA
j_call: TRBJ2-3
v_call: TRBV29-1
cdr3_nt: TGCAGCGTTCTCACCCCCAGGGCAGGAGGAGATACGCAGTATTTT
cdr3_aa: CSVLTPRAGGDTQYF

clone_size: many
d_call: TRBD1
j_call: TRBJ1-1
v_call: TRBV7-2
cdr3_nt: TGTGCCAGCAGCCCCGGGGACAGGCGGATGAACACTGAAGCTTTCTTT
cdr3_aa: CASSPGDRRMNTEAFF

clone_size: few
d_call: TRBD1
j_call: TRBJ2-5
v_call: TRBV18
cdr3_nt: TGTGCCAGCTCACCAAAGGACAGGTCGGGGTACCAAGAGACCCAGTACTTC
cdr3_aa: CASSPKDRSGYQETQYF

clone_size: NA
d_call: NA
j_call: TRBJ1-1
v_call: TRBV20-1
cdr3_nt: TGCAGTGCTAGAGATCAAACGGGCTCGAACACTGAAGCTTTCTTT
cdr3_aa: CSARDQTGSNTEAFF

clone_size: NA
d_call: NA
j_call: TRBJ2-3
v_call: TRBV4-1
cdr3_nt: TGCGCCAGCAGCCAAGACGTAGGGGCTAGCACTAGCACAGATACGCAGTATTTT
cdr3_aa: CASSQDVGASTSTDTQYF

clone_size: NA
d_call: NA
j_call: TRBJ2-4
v_call: TRBV27
cdr3_nt: TGTGCCAGCAGTTCGATCACCCTAGGGTTTCAGTACTTC
cdr3_aa: CASSSITLGFQYF

clone_size: few
d_call: NA
j_call: TRBJ2-5
v_call: TRBV12-3/TRBV12-4
cdr3_nt: TGTGCCAGCAGTTTAAGCCTAGCAGTAGAGACCCAGTACTTC
cdr3_aa: CASSLSLAVETQYF

clone_size: few
d_call: TRBD2
j_call: TRBJ2-3
v_call: TRBV7-2
cdr3_nt: TGTGCCAGCAGGAAAGCGGGAACCGTAGCAGATACGCAGTATTTT
cdr3_aa: CASRKAGTVADTQYF

clone_size: NA
d_call: TRBD1
j_call: TRBJ1-2
v_call: TRBV5-1
cdr3_nt: TGCGCCAGCAGCTTGACAGGGGATGGTCGAGATGGCTACACCTTC
cdr3_aa: CASSLTGDGRDGYTF

clone_size: few
d_call: NA
j_call: TRBJ2-1
v_call: TRBV6-2/TRBV6-3
cdr3_nt: TGTGCCAGCAGTAGATATGAGCAGTTCTTC
cdr3_aa: CASSRYEQFF

clone_size: NA
d_call: TRBD1
j_call: TRBJ1-5
v_call: TRBV12-3/TRBV12-4
cdr3_nt: TGTGCCAGCAGACTCTCAGGGGGGGTGGGTAGCAATCAGCCCCAGCATTTT
cdr3_aa: CASRLSGGVGSNQPQHF